The T cell receptor (beta chain) described here comes from a study of blood T cells in healthy people across ages. V was pared by 9 bases and J by 6 bases, with 9 bases of the junction left unmatched. The CDR3 contains 13 residues. Germline loops: CDR1 MNHNY, CDR2 SVGAGI (reference sequence). Primed by a sample-barcoded 5' primer and a J-beta primer mix, a second PCR proceeded for 7 to 11 cycles. TCRdb processed the 5' RACE reads anew with MiXCR; each CDR3 protein has one entry. The profile shows about 800,000 distinct CDR3 sequences, 25% of them singletons. The same data also went into a second study, on T cells of mothers and their children.

Sequenced input: blood. This sequence originates from a boy between 10 and 17 years old in good health. V gene TRBV6-6 combines with J gene TRBJ2-3, with 7 bases identical to TRBD1. The CDR3 here is CASGQARGDTQYF. For the CDR3, the DNA is TGTGCCAGTGGACAGGCCAGGGGTGATACGCAGTATTTT.